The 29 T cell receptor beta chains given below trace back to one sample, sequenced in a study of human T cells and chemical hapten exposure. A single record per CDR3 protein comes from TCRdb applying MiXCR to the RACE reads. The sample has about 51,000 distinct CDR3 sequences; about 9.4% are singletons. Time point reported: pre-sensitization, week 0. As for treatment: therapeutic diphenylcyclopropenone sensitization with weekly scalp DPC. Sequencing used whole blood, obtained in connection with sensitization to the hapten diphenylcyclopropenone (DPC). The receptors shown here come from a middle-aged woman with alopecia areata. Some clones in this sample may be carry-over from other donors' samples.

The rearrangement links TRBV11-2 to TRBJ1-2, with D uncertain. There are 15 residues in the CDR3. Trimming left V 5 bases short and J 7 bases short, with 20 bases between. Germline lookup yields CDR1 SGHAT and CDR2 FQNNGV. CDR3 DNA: TGTGCCAGCAGCCAGCCACGGCCACCCCCCGGTGGCTACACCTTC. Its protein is CASSQPRPPPGGYTF.

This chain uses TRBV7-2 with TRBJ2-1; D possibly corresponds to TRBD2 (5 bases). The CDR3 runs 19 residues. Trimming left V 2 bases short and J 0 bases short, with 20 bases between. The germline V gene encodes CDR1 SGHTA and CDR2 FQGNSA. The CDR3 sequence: CASSLWPRAAQSSYNEQFF. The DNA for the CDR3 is TGTGCCAGCAGCTTATGGCCGCGAGCGGCTCAAAGCTCCTACAATGAGCAGTTCTTC. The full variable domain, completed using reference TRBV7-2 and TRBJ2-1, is GAGVSQSPSNKVTEKGKDVELRCDPISGHTALYWYRQSLGQGLEFLIYFQGNSAPDKSGLPSDRFSAERTGGSVSTLTIQRTQQEDSAVYLCASSLWPRAAQSSYNEQFFGPGTRLTVL.

CDR3 in DNA: TGTGCCAGCAGCGCAACTTTAGCCGCAACGCAGTATTTT. Translation gives CASSATLAATQYF. The chain combines TRBV6-1 with TRBJ2-3; D remains unclear. The V gene's germline CDR1 is MNHNS and CDR2 SASEGT. The CDR3 contains 13 residues. V shed 6 bases and J shed 9 bases, with 16 bases lying between them.

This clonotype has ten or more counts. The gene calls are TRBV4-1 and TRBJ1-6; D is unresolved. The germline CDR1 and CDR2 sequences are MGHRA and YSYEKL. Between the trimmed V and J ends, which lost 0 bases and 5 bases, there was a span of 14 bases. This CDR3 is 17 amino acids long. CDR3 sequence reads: CASSQDYGGSDNSPLHF. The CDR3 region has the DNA TGCGCCAGCAGCCAAGATTATGGTGGGTCAGATAATTCACCCCTCCACTTT.

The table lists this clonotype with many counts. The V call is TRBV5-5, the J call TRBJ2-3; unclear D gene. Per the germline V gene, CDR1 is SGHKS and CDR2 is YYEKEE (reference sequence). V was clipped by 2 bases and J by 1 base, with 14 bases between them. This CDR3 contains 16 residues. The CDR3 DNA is TGTGCCAGCAGCTTTACCGGGTTTTTAGGCACAGATACGCAGTATTTT. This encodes CASSFTGFLGTDTQYF.

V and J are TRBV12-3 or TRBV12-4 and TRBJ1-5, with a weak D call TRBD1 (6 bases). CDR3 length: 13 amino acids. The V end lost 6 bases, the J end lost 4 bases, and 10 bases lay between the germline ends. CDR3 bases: TGTGCCAGCAGCCAAGGGGGAAATCAGCCCCAGCATTTT. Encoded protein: CASSQGGNQPQHF.

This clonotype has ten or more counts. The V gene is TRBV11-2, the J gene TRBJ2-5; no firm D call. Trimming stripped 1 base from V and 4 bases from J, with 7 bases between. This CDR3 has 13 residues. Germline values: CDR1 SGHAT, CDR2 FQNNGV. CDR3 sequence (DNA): TGTGCCAGCAGCTTAGTAGTCAGAGAGACCCAGTACTTC. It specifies CASSLVVRETQYF.

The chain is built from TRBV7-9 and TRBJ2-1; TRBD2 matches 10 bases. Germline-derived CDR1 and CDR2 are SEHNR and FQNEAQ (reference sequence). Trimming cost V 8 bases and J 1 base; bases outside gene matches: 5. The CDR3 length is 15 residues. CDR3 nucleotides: TGTGCCAGCGGCCCTAGCGGGGGTTCCTACAATGAGCAGTTCTTC. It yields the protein CASGPSGGSYNEQFF.

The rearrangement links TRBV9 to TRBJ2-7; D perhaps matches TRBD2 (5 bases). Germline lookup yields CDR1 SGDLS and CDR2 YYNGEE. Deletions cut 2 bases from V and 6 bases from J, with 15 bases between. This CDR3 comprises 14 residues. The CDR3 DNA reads TGTGCCAGCAGCGTCGAGGGTTCGGCCGGCGAGCAGTACTTC. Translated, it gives CASSVEGSAGEQYF.

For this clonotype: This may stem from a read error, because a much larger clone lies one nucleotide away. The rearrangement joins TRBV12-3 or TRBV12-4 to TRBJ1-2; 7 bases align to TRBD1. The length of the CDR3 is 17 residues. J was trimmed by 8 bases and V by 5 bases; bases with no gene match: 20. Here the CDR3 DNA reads TGTGCCAGCAGTACATCCTTTATACGACAGGGCGAAAAAGGCTACACCTTC. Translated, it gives CASSTSFIRQGEKGYTF.

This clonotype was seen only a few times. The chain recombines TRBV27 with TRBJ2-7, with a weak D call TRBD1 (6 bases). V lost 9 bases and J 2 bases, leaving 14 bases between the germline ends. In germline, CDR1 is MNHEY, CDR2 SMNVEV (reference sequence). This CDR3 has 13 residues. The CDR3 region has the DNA TGTGCCAGTGGGAGACAGGACACCTACGAGCAGTACTTC. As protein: CASGRQDTYEQYF.

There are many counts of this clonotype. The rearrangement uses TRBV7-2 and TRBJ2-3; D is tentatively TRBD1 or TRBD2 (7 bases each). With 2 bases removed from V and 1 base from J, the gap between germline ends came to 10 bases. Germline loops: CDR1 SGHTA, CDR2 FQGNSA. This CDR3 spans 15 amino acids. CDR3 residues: CASSLSGTGTDTQYF. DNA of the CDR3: TGTGCCAGCAGCTTAAGCGGGACAGGCACAGATACGCAGTATTTT. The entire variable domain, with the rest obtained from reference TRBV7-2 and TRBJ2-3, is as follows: GAGVSQSPSNKVTEKGKDVELRCDPISGHTALYWYRQSLGQGLEFLIYFQGNSAPDKSGLPSDRFSAERTGGSVSTLTIQRTQQEDSAVYLCASSLSGTGTDTQYFGPGTRLTVL.

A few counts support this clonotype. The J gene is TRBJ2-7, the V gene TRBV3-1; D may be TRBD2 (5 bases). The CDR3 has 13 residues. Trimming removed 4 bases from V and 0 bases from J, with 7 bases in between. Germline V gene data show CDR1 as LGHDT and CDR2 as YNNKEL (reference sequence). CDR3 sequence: CASSPGNSYEQYF. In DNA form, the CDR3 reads TGTGCCAGCAGCCCCGGGAACTCCTACGAGCAGTACTTC.

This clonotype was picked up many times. This CDR3 reads CASSLGQYNEKLFF. DNA for the CDR3: TGTGCCAGCAGCTTAGGACAGTATAATGAAAAACTGTTTTTT. This chain links TRBV7-2 with TRBJ1-4; D might be TRBD1 (5 bases). This CDR3 is built from 14 residues. Germline CDR1 and CDR2: SGHTA and FQGNSA. V lost 1 base, J lost 4 bases, and 7 bases lay in between.

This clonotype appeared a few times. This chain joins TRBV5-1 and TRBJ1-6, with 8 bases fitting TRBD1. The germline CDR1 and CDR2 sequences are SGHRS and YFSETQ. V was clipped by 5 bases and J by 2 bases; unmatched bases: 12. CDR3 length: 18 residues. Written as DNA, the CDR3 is TGCGCCAGCAGTGTAGCCGGACAGGGAAAGGCCTATAATTCACCCCTCCACTTT. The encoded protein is CASSVAGQGKAYNSPLHF.

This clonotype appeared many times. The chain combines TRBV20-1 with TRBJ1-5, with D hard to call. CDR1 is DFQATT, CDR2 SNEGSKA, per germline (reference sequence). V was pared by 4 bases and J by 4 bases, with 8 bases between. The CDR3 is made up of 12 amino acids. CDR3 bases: TGCAGTGCTATTCCGGGGAATCAGCCCCAGCATTTT. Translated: CSAIPGNQPQHF.

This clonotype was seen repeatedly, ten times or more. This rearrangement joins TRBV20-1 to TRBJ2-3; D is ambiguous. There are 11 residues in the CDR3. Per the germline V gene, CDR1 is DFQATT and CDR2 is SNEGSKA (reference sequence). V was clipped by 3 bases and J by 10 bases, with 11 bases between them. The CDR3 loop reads CSASDGHAQYF. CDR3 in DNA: TGCAGTGCTAGCGACGGTCATGCGCAGTATTTT.

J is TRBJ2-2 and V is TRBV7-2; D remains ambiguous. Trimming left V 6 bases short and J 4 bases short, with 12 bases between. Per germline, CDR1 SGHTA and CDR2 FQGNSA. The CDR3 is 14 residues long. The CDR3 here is CASSSLGGTGELFF. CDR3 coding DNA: TGTGCCAGCAGTTCCCTGGGTGGCACCGGGGAGCTGTTTTTT.

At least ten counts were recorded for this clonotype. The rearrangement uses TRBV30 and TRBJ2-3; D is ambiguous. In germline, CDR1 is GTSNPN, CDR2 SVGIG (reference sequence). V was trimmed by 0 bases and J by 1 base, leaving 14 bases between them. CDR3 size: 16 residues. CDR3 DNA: TGTGCCTGGAGTGTAGGGCAGGTCATCGGCACAGATACGCAGTATTTT. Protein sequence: CAWSVGQVIGTDTQYF.

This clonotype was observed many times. CDR3 nucleotide sequence: TGTGCCAGCAGCTCGCAAGGGGGCGGTTCGGCTGAAGCTTTCTTT. Protein product: CASSSQGGGSAEAFF. This rearrangement joins TRBV7-3 to TRBJ1-1; 7 bases line up with TRBD1. Germline V gene lookup returns CDR1 SGHTA and CDR2 FQGTGA. The V and J ends lost 4 bases and 6 bases, in that order; junction bases with no gene match: 11. CDR3 length equals 15 residues.

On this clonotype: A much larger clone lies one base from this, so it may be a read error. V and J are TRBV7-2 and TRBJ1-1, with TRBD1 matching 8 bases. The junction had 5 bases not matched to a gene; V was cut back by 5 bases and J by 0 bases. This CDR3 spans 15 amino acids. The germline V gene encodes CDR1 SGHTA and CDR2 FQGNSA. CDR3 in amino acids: CASSPETGVNTEAFF. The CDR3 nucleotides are TGTGCCAGCAGCCCCGAGACAGGGGTGAACACTGAAGCTTTCTTT.

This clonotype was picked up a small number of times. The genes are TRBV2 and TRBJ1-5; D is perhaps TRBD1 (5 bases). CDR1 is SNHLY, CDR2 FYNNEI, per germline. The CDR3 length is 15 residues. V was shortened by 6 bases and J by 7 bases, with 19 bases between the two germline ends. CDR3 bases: TGTGCCAGCAGCCCGAGTCGGGGCGCGAGGCAGCCCCAGCATTTT. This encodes CASSPSRGARQPQHF.

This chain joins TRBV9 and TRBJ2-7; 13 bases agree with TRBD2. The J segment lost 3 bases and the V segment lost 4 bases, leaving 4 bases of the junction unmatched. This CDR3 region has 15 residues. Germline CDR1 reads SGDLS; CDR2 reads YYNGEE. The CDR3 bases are TGTGCCAGCAGCCCCACTAGCGGGGGGGTCTACGAGCAGTACTTC. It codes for CASSPTSGGVYEQYF.

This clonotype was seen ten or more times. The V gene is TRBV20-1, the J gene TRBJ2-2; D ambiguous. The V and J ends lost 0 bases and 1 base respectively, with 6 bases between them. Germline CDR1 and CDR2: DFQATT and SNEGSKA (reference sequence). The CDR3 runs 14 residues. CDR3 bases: TGCAGTGCTAGAGATCCGCGGAACACCGGGGAGCTGTTTTTT. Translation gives CSARDPRNTGELFF.

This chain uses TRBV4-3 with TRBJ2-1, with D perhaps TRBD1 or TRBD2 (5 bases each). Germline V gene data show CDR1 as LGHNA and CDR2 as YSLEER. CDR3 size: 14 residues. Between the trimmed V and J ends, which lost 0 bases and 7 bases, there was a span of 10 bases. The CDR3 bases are TGCGCCAGCAGCCAAGATAGGGGCGGGAATGAGCAGTTCTTC. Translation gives CASSQDRGGNEQFF.

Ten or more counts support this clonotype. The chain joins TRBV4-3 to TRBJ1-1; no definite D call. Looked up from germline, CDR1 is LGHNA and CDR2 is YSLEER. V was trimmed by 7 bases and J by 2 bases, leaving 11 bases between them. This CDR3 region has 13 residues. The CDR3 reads CASNRDQNTEAFF. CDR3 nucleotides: TGCGCCAGCAACCGAGACCAAAACACTGAAGCTTTCTTT.

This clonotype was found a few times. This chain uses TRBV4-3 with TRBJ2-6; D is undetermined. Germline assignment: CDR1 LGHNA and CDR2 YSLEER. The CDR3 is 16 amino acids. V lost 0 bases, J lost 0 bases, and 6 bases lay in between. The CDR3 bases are TGCGCCAGCAGCCAAGATTCTCTCTCTGGGGCCAACGTCCTGACTTTC. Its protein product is CASSQDSLSGANVLTF.

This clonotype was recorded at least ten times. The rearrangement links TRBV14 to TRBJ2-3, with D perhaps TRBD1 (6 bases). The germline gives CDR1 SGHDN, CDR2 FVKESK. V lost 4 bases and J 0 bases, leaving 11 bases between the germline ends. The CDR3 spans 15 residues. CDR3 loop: CASSRNRASTDTQYF. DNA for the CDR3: TGTGCCAGCAGCCGGAACAGGGCTAGCACAGATACGCAGTATTTT.

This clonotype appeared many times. For the CDR3, the DNA is TGTGCCAGCAGCCCAAGGGTAGGCCTGCATGCAAATGAGCAGTTCTTC. This sequence encodes CASSPRVGLHANEQFF. This chain connects TRBV2 to TRBJ2-1; D gene ambiguous. This CDR3 comprises 16 residues. The germline V gene encodes CDR1 SNHLY and CDR2 FYNNEI. The V gene lost 6 bases and the J gene lost 7 bases, with 22 bases spanning the gap.